These T cell receptor beta chains were read from a single sample in a study of breast tumors, draining lymph nodes, adjacent tissues. TCRdb re-analysed the multiplex PCR reads in MiXCR, keeping a single row per CDR3 protein. This sample has about 130,000 distinct CDR3 sequences, with 20% to 25% found just once. The sequenced sample was axillary lymph node tissue. The receptors were gathered from a female donor with breast cancer. Some clones in this sample may be carry-over from other donors' samples. CDR3s include the opening cysteine and the closing phenylalanine or tryptophan. The order of the fields is CDR3 DNA, CDR3 protein, J gene, V gene, D gene, clone size. The D gene is left open where the match is weak. Clone size is not always given. Where it is, it says once, few, many or a class for expanded clones.

TGTGCCAGCCGGAAACGACGGGACACCGGGGAGCTGTTTTTT | CASRKRRDTGELFF | TRBJ2-2 | TRBV27 | - | few
TGTGCCATCAGTTCCCCTCCGGGACCCCAAGGAGATGGCTACACCTTC | CAISSPPGPQGDGYTF | TRBJ1-2 | TRBV10-3 | - | many
TGTGCCAGCCGGAGCGGGAGGGCCGCCGGGGGGGAGAACATTCAGTACTTC | CASRSGRAAGGENIQYF | TRBJ2-4 | TRBV6-5 | TRBD2 | -
TGTGCCACCAGTGACCGAAGCGGGAGGTCCTACAATGAGCAGTTCTTC | CATSDRSGRSYNEQFF | TRBJ2-1 | TRBV24-1 | TRBD2 | many
TGTGCCAGCAGGACTCGAAGCTACGAGCAGTACTTC | CASRTRSYEQYF | TRBJ2-7 | TRBV6-1 | - | many
TGTGCCAGCAGTTTAGGCCAGGGCTCGGGCCAAGAGACCCAGTACTTC | CASSLGQGSGQETQYF | TRBJ2-5 | TRBV12-3/TRBV12-4 | - | many
TGCGCCAGCAGCCTCGTCCAACCTGGGGGTAATGAAAAACTGTTTTTT | CASSLVQPGGNEKLFF | TRBJ1-4 | TRBV5-1 | - | many
TGTGCCAGCACCCAGGGACCCTTAAAGCACGAGCAGTACTTC | CASTQGPLKHEQYF | TRBJ2-7 | TRBV7-2 | - | many
TGTGCCATCAGTCTCACCGGGACAGGATCCTACGAGCAGTACTTC | CAISLTGTGSYEQYF | TRBJ2-7 | TRBV10-3 | TRBD1 | many
TGTGCCAGCTCATCAGGGACAGGGGATTATGGCTACACCTTC | CASSSGTGDYGYTF | TRBJ1-2 | TRBV18 | TRBD1 | few
TGTGCCAGCAGCTTAGTGGCTGGCGATACCTACGAGCAGTACTTC | CASSLVAGDTYEQYF | TRBJ2-7 | TRBV7-2 | - | many
TGCAGTGCCGAGCGGACGGTTAACACTGAAGCTTTCTTT | CSAERTVNTEAFF | TRBJ1-1 | TRBV20-1 | - | -
TGTGCCATCAGGCACAGGGAGACGGATGGCTACACCATATATTTT | CAIRHRETDGYTIYF | TRBJ1-3 | TRBV10-3 | - | -
TGTGCCAGCAGCCCGGGACTAGCGGGAGGGAATGAGCAGTTCTTC | CASSPGLAGGNEQFF | TRBJ2-1 | TRBV18 | TRBD2 | many
TGTGCCAGCAGCTTATATGGGAGCACCGGGGAGCTGTTTTTT | CASSLYGSTGELFF | TRBJ2-2 | TRBV11-3 | - | -
TGTGCTAGTGAACCGCCCCGGCAGCCCTCTGGAAACACCATATATTTT | CASEPPRQPSGNTIYF | TRBJ1-3 | TRBV12-5 | - | once
TGTGCCAGCAGCTCGCCTCGACTAGCGGGTAACAATGAGCAGTTCTTC | CASSSPRLAGNNEQFF | TRBJ2-1 | TRBV6-2/TRBV6-3 | TRBD2 | many
TGTGCCAGCAGTCAGATTGACGGGGCCGTTGAGCAGTTCTTC | CASSQIDGAVEQFF | TRBJ2-1 | TRBV6-6 | - | many
TGCGCCAGCAGCCAAGGCCCTAGCGGGAGCCCTTCTGGGAATGAGCAGTTCTTC | CASSQGPSGSPSGNEQFF | TRBJ2-1 | TRBV4-1 | TRBD2 | -
TGCGCCAGCAGCTTGGAGTCGGCAGCCAGCACCGGGGAGCTGTTTTTT | CASSLESAASTGELFF | TRBJ2-2 | TRBV5-1 | - | many
TGCGCCAGCAGCCAAGAGCTCGCTGGACTAGCGGGAGAAGCCTTCACCGGGGAGCTGTTTTTT | CASSQELAGLAGEAFTGELFF | TRBJ2-2 | TRBV4-3 | TRBD2 | many
TGTGCCAGCAGCGTAGGGGATAGGGGCTCCTACAATGAGCAGTTCTTC | CASSVGDRGSYNEQFF | TRBJ2-1 | TRBV9 | - | many
TGTGCCAGCAGTTTAACCGGGGGCAATGAGCAGTTCTTC | CASSLTGGNEQFF | TRBJ2-1 | TRBV12-3/TRBV12-4 | - | many
TGTGCCAGCAGTTTATGGACCGGGACAGGTATCTCCTACGAGCAGTACTTC | CASSLWTGTGISYEQYF | TRBJ2-7 | TRBV28 | TRBD1 | few
TGTGCCAGCAGCCCCGGGACTAGCGGGAGGATTACCGGGGAGCTGTTTTTT | CASSPGTSGRITGELFF | TRBJ2-2 | TRBV7-7 | TRBD2 | many
TGTGCCACCAGCAGAGACAGATTAGGGGATGAGCAGTTCTTC | CATSRDRLGDEQFF | TRBJ2-1 | TRBV15 | - | many
TGTGCCAGCAGCTTATTGGGCATTGGGGCCAACGTCCTGACTTTC | CASSLLGIGANVLTF | TRBJ2-6 | TRBV7-9 | - | many
TGTGCCAGCAGCTTAGCGCGAGGGGGCAAGGACGAGCAGTACTTC | CASSLARGGKDEQYF | TRBJ2-7 | TRBV7-9 | TRBD1 | many
TGTGCCAGCAGCCCCCGACTTAACAATGAGCAGTTCTTC | CASSPRLNNEQFF | TRBJ2-1 | TRBV3-1 | - | few
TGCAGTACCAAGGGCGCAGATACGCAGTATTTT | CSTKGADTQYF | TRBJ2-3 | TRBV20-1 | - | many
TGCAGCGCTGTGGAGGGATTGGGGACCCAGTACTTC | CSAVEGLGTQYF | TRBJ2-5 | TRBV29-1 | - | -
TGCGCCAGCAGTGAGGGGGCGACGAAGGCGTATGAGCAGTTCTTC | CASSEGATKAYEQFF | TRBJ2-1 | TRBV10-1 | - | many
TGTGCCAGCAGTGGCCTAGCGGGAGTTGCAGATACGCAGTATTTT | CASSGLAGVADTQYF | TRBJ2-3 | TRBV6-6 | TRBD2 | many
TGTGCCAGCTCAGGACAGGGGCCCCCTTACAATGAGCAGTTCTTC | CASSGQGPPYNEQFF | TRBJ2-1 | TRBV18 | TRBD1 | -
TGTGCCAGCAGTGAACCAGGACAGCACTCCTACGAGCAGTACTTC | CASSEPGQHSYEQYF | TRBJ2-7 | TRBV6-1 | - | many
TGTGCCAGCAGGAGGACAGGGACTAATGAAAAACTGTTTTTT | CASRRTGTNEKLFF | TRBJ1-4 | TRBV5-4 | TRBD1 | many
TGTGCCAGCAGTGAGAACAGGGGGGGGCAGCCCCAGCATTTT | CASSENRGGQPQHF | TRBJ1-5 | TRBV2 | TRBD1 | many
TGTGCCACCACAGGATTAGCCAAAAACATTCAGTACTTC | CATTGLAKNIQYF | TRBJ2-4 | TRBV19 | - | -
TGTGCCAGCAGCGCCTCCACAACTAGCGGGAGGTCTTACGAGCAGTACTTC | CASSASTTSGRSYEQYF | TRBJ2-7 | TRBV9 | TRBD2 | many
TGTGCCAGTAGTACCAGAGGACAGCGCACAGATACGCAGTATTTT | CASSTRGQRTDTQYF | TRBJ2-3 | TRBV19 | - | -
TGCAGCGTCCTAACAGGACGCACAGATACGCAGTATTTT | CSVLTGRTDTQYF | TRBJ2-3 | TRBV29-1 | - | many
TGCAGTGCTGAAGGGGGGCAGGGAACTAATGAAAAACTGTTTTTT | CSAEGGQGTNEKLFF | TRBJ1-4 | TRBV20-1 | - | many
TGTGCCAGCAGCTCGAGAGGACTAGCGGAGACAGATACGCAGTATTTT | CASSSRGLAETDTQYF | TRBJ2-3 | TRBV7-2 | TRBD2 | many
TGTGCCAGCAGCTTAGAAGGACTAGCGGGAGACACAGATACGCAGTATTTT | CASSLEGLAGDTDTQYF | TRBJ2-3 | TRBV7-2 | TRBD2 | many
TGTGCCAGCAGCTTAGTTGGGGGTCAGCCCCAGCATTTT | CASSLVGGQPQHF | TRBJ1-5 | TRBV7-2 | - | many
TGCGCCAGCAGCTGGGGGACAGGGGGAAACAATGAGCAGTTCTTC | CASSWGTGGNNEQFF | TRBJ2-1 | TRBV5-1 | TRBD1 | many
TGTGCCAGCAGACCGGGACTAGACTACAATGAGCAGTTCTTC | CASRPGLDYNEQFF | TRBJ2-1 | TRBV5-4 | TRBD2 | many
TGTGCCAGCGGTCATCTGGGGGACATACGGGATCAGCCCCAGCATTTT | CASGHLGDIRDQPQHF | TRBJ1-5 | TRBV27 | - | many
TGCAGTGCGACTAGCGCCTACGAGCAGTACTTC | CSATSAYEQYF | TRBJ2-7 | TRBV20-1 | TRBD2 | many
TGCGCCAGCAGCCCGGGACTAGCTTTCAACGAGCAGTACTTC | CASSPGLAFNEQYF | TRBJ2-7 | TRBV4-3 | TRBD2 | many